This TCR beta chain was identified in a study of blood T cell repertoires in COVID-19. In the study overall: Nucleic acid was either cDNA or gDNA, and it came from T cells, B-cell-depleted T cells, or PBMCs.

The CDR3 totals 13 residues. V was cut by 1 base and J by 0 bases, with 4 bases left in between. Germline loops: CDR1 SNHLY, CDR2 FYNNEI. TCRdb's copy holds only in-frame clones and misses some; the assay was immunoSEQ multiplex PCR. This sample has 150,000 or so clones; more than 75% occur once, and the top ten carry roughly 5.4%. Sequencing was carried out using peripheral blood. This clonotype was obtained from a woman aged 50 to 60 with COVID-19, enrolled during active disease. V and J are TRBV2 and TRBJ2-7; D ambiguous. The CDR3 DNA is TGTGCCAGCAGTGAAGAACTCTCCTACGAGCAGTACTTC. Its translation: CASSEELSYEQYF.